This is a list of T cell receptor beta chains from one sample in a study of blood T cell repertoires in COVID-19. Produced via immunoSEQ multiplex PCR; TCRdb's table is partial and in-frame only. The sample includes 150,000 to 200,000 clones, more than 75% of them seen just once. The source material was peripheral blood. The receptor set was obtained from a man in his 70s with acute or convalescent COVID-19. The CDR3 runs from the conserved cysteine through the conserved F or W. A D gene is named only where the DNA matches it firmly. Clone size appears in some rows only: once, few, many, or a class for an expanded clone.

size: NA
J: TRBJ2-1
V: TRBV2
D: NA
DNA: TGTGCCAGCAGTTGGCTAGACAATGAGCAGTTCTTC
CDR3: CASSWLDNEQFF

size: NA
J: TRBJ2-4
V: TRBV7-2
D: TRBD1
DNA: TGTGCCAGCAGCCGGAACCCACAGGGGGCAGGCATTCAGTACTTC
CDR3: CASSRNPQGAGIQYF

size: NA
J: TRBJ2-1
V: TRBV11-3
D: TRBD1
DNA: TGTGCCAGCAGCACAACAGGGGACTACAATGAGCAGTTCTTC
CDR3: CASSTTGDYNEQFF

size: NA
J: TRBJ1-1
V: TRBV28
D: NA
DNA: TGTGCCAGCAGTATAGGGGCCCCTGAAGCTTTCTTT
CDR3: CASSIGAPEAFF

size: NA
J: TRBJ1-2
V: TRBV28
D: NA
DNA: TGTGCCAGCAGTTTTCGGAACCCCAGCAGGGGCTTGACGGGCTACACCTTC
CDR3: CASSFRNPSRGLTGYTF

size: NA
J: TRBJ2-1
V: TRBV5-1
D: NA
DNA: TGCGCCAGCAACCTGGACAACTACAATGAGCAGTTCTTC
CDR3: CASNLDNYNEQFF

size: NA
J: TRBJ2-7
V: TRBV29-1
D: NA
DNA: TGCAGCGTTCGAGAACAGACCTACGAGCAGTACTTC
CDR3: CSVREQTYEQYF

size: NA
J: TRBJ1-1
V: TRBV10-2
D: TRBD1
DNA: TGCGCCAGTGGACAGGGGCTGACCACTGAAGCTTTCTTT
CDR3: CASGQGLTTEAFF

size: few
J: TRBJ1-3
V: TRBV20-1
D: NA
DNA: TGCAGTGCCGGGTCTGGAAACACCATATATTTT
CDR3: CSAGSGNTIYF

size: NA
J: TRBJ2-7
V: TRBV25-1
D: TRBD2
DNA: TGTGCCAGCAGTGTGGCGGGGGAGATCTACGAGCAGTACTTC
CDR3: CASSVAGEIYEQYF

size: NA
J: TRBJ2-1
V: TRBV5-1
D: NA
DNA: TGCGCCAGCAGCTTGGTAGGAACTAGAACCTACAATGAGCAGTTCTTC
CDR3: CASSLVGTRTYNEQFF

size: NA
J: TRBJ1-5
V: TRBV4-1
D: NA
DNA: TGCGCCAGCAGCCAGGAAGAGGTTGGGACTCCCCAGCATTTT
CDR3: CASSQEEVGTPQHF

size: few
J: TRBJ1-4
V: TRBV10-2
D: NA
DNA: TGCGCCAGCCGATCCGTCCAGGTGAACTTCAATGAAAAACTGTTTTTT
CDR3: CASRSVQVNFNEKLFF

size: once
J: TRBJ1-4
V: TRBV3-1/TRBV3-2
D: NA
DNA: TGTGCCAGCAGCCTCACAGGGTCGAGTGAAAAACTGTTTTTT
CDR3: CASSLTGSSEKLFF

size: NA
J: TRBJ2-7
V: TRBV9
D: TRBD1
DNA: TGTGCCAGCAGCGTAGGACAGGGTGGCGAGCAGTACTTC
CDR3: CASSVGQGGEQYF

size: NA
J: TRBJ1-1
V: TRBV28
D: TRBD1
DNA: TGTGCCAGCGGGGCCGCGGACAGGGAGTTTGCTGAAGCTTTCTTT
CDR3: CASGAADREFAEAFF

size: NA
J: TRBJ1-3
V: TRBV4-1
D: TRBD1
DNA: TGCGCCAGCAGCCAAGCGCAGGACAGGGCGGACACCATATATTTT
CDR3: CASSQAQDRADTIYF

size: few
J: TRBJ1-2
V: TRBV2
D: TRBD1
DNA: TGTGCCAGCAGAGGACAGGGGGCAGGAGGCTACACCTTC
CDR3: CASRGQGAGGYTF

size: NA
J: TRBJ1-6
V: TRBV2
D: TRBD1
DNA: TGTGCCAGCAGCCATGGGACAGGGGATTCACCCCTCCACTTT
CDR3: CASSHGTGDSPLHF

size: NA
J: TRBJ2-4
V: TRBV19
D: NA
DNA: TGTGCCAGTAGTATAGTCCCGCGAGCCAAAAACATTCAGTACTTC
CDR3: CASSIVPRAKNIQYF

size: NA
J: TRBJ2-3
V: TRBV5-1
D: TRBD2
DNA: TGCGCCAGCAGCTCCCGCGGGACTAGCTTTACAGATACGCAGTATTTT
CDR3: CASSSRGTSFTDTQYF

size: NA
J: TRBJ1-1
V: TRBV29-1
D: NA
DNA: TGCAGCGTGCGGAGGCTGACAGGCTCTTCAATGAACACTGAAGCTTTCTTT
CDR3: CSVRRLTGSSMNTEAFF

size: NA
J: TRBJ1-1
V: TRBV28
D: NA
DNA: TGTGCCAGCAGTACTACAGGTCTTGAAGCTTTCTTT
CDR3: CASSTTGLEAFF

size: NA
J: TRBJ1-4
V: TRBV28
D: TRBD1
DNA: TGTGCCAGCAGGTCACAGGGGGCTGGGAATGAAAAACTGTTTTTT
CDR3: CASRSQGAGNEKLFF

size: once
J: TRBJ2-1
V: TRBV19
D: TRBD2
DNA: TGTGCCAGTAATTTGCGGGGGGTATCAGATGAGCAGTTCTTC
CDR3: CASNLRGVSDEQFF

size: NA
J: TRBJ2-7
V: TRBV21-1
D: NA
DNA: TGTGCCACCAAGATTATCGGGGGGTCCCACGAGCAGTACTTC
CDR3: CATKIIGGSHEQYF

size: NA
J: TRBJ1-5
V: TRBV6-5
D: NA
DNA: TGTGCCAGCAGTTTTAGGGAGTCTCAGCCCCAGCATTTT
CDR3: CASSFRESQPQHF

size: NA
J: TRBJ1-5
V: TRBV19
D: TRBD1
DNA: TGTGCCAGTAAGGACAGGGAGTATAGCAATCAGCCCCAGCATTTT
CDR3: CASKDREYSNQPQHF

size: NA
J: TRBJ2-3
V: TRBV7-2
D: TRBD2
DNA: TGTGCCAGCAGCTTAGGCCCGGGACTAGGGGCAGATACGCAGTATTTT
CDR3: CASSLGPGLGADTQYF

size: NA
J: TRBJ2-2
V: TRBV6-5
D: TRBD2
DNA: TGTGCCAGCAGAGGGACTAGCGGGAGTCGGGAGCTGTTTTTT
CDR3: CASRGTSGSRELFF

size: NA
J: TRBJ1-2
V: TRBV7-6
D: TRBD1
DNA: TGTGCCAGCAGCCCTGACAGGGGGGGGTACTATGGCTACACCTTC
CDR3: CASSPDRGGYYGYTF

size: once
J: TRBJ1-1
V: TRBV27
D: NA
DNA: TGTGCCAGAAGACGGGGGGGCCCGACTGAAGCTTTCTTT
CDR3: CARRRGGPTEAFF

size: NA
J: TRBJ2-3
V: TRBV4-1
D: TRBD1
DNA: TGCGCCAGCAGCCGGAACAGGGGAGAAGATACGCAGTATTTT
CDR3: CASSRNRGEDTQYF

size: NA
J: TRBJ2-3
V: TRBV6-6
D: NA
DNA: TGTGCCACCTCCCTTTTGCTAAGCACAGATACGCAGTATTTT
CDR3: CATSLLLSTDTQYF

size: NA
J: TRBJ1-4
V: TRBV7-3
D: NA
DNA: TGTGCCAGCAGCCCCCGCAGAGGGTCGAGTGAAAAACTGTTTTTT
CDR3: CASSPRRGSSEKLFF

size: NA
J: TRBJ2-7
V: TRBV5-1
D: TRBD2
DNA: TGCGCCAGCAGCTCCGGGAGGAACTACGAGCAGTACTTC
CDR3: CASSSGRNYEQYF

size: NA
J: TRBJ2-3
V: TRBV7-8
D: TRBD2
DNA: TGTGCCAGCAGCTTAGTTGCTAGCGGGGGGAACACAGATACGCAGTATTTT
CDR3: CASSLVASGGNTDTQYF

size: NA
J: TRBJ1-5
V: TRBV4-1
D: NA
DNA: TGCGCCAGCAGCCAAGTGGGCAGTCTCCTCAATCAGCCCCAGCATTTT
CDR3: CASSQVGSLLNQPQHF

size: NA
J: TRBJ2-1
V: TRBV6-6
D: TRBD2
DNA: TGTGCCAGCAGTTACTCGAAGGGCGGGGGGGCATCCTTCTTC
CDR3: CASSYSKGGGASFF

size: NA
J: TRBJ1-1
V: TRBV6-5
D: NA
DNA: TGTGCCAGCAAACCCCCACAGGGTTTGATGACTGAAGCTTTCTTT
CDR3: CASKPPQGLMTEAFF

size: NA
J: TRBJ1-4
V: TRBV18
D: TRBD1
DNA: TGTGCCAGCTCCGGGACAGAGGGTGAAAAACTGTTTTTT
CDR3: CASSGTEGEKLFF

size: NA
J: TRBJ2-5
V: TRBV2
D: TRBD2
DNA: TGTGCCAGCAGGAGAGGTAGCGGGGAAGAGACCCAGTACTTC
CDR3: CASRRGSGEETQYF

size: NA
J: TRBJ1-5
V: TRBV7-2
D: TRBD1
DNA: TGTGCCAGCAGCAAGGGACAGGACCACCACAGCAATAGCAATCAGCCCCAGCATTTT
CDR3: CASSKGQDHHSNSNQPQHF

size: NA
J: TRBJ2-2
V: TRBV5-1
D: NA
DNA: TGCGCCAGCAGCCAGGCGTTGGGGCGATCAGACACCGGGGAGCTGTTTTTT
CDR3: CASSQALGRSDTGELFF

size: NA
J: TRBJ2-1
V: TRBV9
D: TRBD1
DNA: TGTGCCAGCAGCGCTCGACAGGGCGGGTCCTACAATGAGCAGTTCTTC
CDR3: CASSARQGGSYNEQFF

size: NA
J: TRBJ1-4
V: TRBV4-3
D: TRBD1
DNA: TGCGCCAGCAGCCAGGCTAGGACAGGGGACCTCTCTAATGAAAAACTGTTTTTT
CDR3: CASSQARTGDLSNEKLFF

size: NA
J: TRBJ2-7
V: TRBV9
D: NA
DNA: TGTGCCAGCAGCGTAGGGGAGCGTGGGGAGCAGTACTTC
CDR3: CASSVGERGEQYF

size: NA
J: TRBJ1-2
V: TRBV25-1
D: NA
DNA: TGTGCCAGCAGTGATGCGGGCTATGGCTACACCTTC
CDR3: CASSDAGYGYTF

size: NA
J: TRBJ1-3
V: TRBV11-2
D: NA
DNA: TGTGCCAGCAGCTCTTTGGGGGGATACTCTGGAAACACCATATATTTT
CDR3: CASSSLGGYSGNTIYF

size: NA
J: TRBJ1-6
V: TRBV7-9
D: NA
DNA: TGTGCCAGCAGCTTAGCGGGGGCCAATTCACCCCTCCACTTT
CDR3: CASSLAGANSPLHF

size: NA
J: TRBJ2-3
V: TRBV19
D: NA
DNA: TGTGCCAGTAGTTCCCGCGGGGGCACAGATACGCAGTATTTT
CDR3: CASSSRGGTDTQYF

size: few
J: TRBJ1-6
V: TRBV2
D: TRBD1
DNA: TGTGCCAGCAGTCCTCGACAGGGTCTCCACTTT
CDR3: CASSPRQGLHF

size: NA
J: TRBJ1-4
V: TRBV7-2
D: TRBD1
DNA: TGTGCCAGCAGCTCCACAGGGGGCGCTGGGAAACTGTTTTTT
CDR3: CASSSTGGAGKLFF

size: NA
J: TRBJ1-1
V: TRBV6-4
D: NA
DNA: TGTGCCAGCAGTGCCCACGGGGACACTGAAGCTTTCTTT
CDR3: CASSAHGDTEAFF

size: NA
J: TRBJ1-4
V: TRBV19
D: NA
DNA: TGTGCCAGTAGTAATTATATGCGGGGCGAGAATGAAAAACTGTTTTTT
CDR3: CASSNYMRGENEKLFF

size: once
J: TRBJ2-5
V: TRBV28
D: NA
DNA: TGTGCCAGCAGCTTTATAGGGGATCGGGAGACCCAGTACTTC
CDR3: CASSFIGDRETQYF

size: NA
J: TRBJ1-3
V: TRBV5-8
D: TRBD1
DNA: TGTGCCAGCAGCCCGGGACAGTTTAGAAACACCATATATTTT
CDR3: CASSPGQFRNTIYF

size: NA
J: TRBJ1-3
V: TRBV4-1
D: TRBD1
DNA: TGCGCCAGCAGTCCAGGGGGATTCAGGTCTGGAAACACCATATATTTT
CDR3: CASSPGGFRSGNTIYF